Presented here are 13 T cell receptor beta chains from one specimen sequenced in a study of T-cell reconstitution after alpha-beta-depleted transplantation in children. Preparation of the TCRbeta library used unique molecular identifiers. TCRdb reprocessed the PCR reads via MiXCR and lists one record per CDR3 protein. In the table there are roughly 160,000 distinct CDR3 sequences, approximately 12% of which are singletons. The source material was PBMCs, sampled before TCRalphabeta/CD19-depleted stem cell transplant. The receptors were gathered from a boy between 2 and 15 years old with acute myeloid leukemia, due to receive a stem cell transplant.

This clonotype was seen once. The chain links TRBV5-4 to TRBJ2-7; D is possibly TRBD1 or TRBD2 (5 bases each). CDR1 is SGHNT, CDR2 YYREEE, per germline (reference sequence). V dropped 3 bases and J dropped 5 bases, with 15 bases sitting between them. This CDR3 comprises 14 residues. The CDR3 sequence is CASSWGRLLDEQYF. As DNA, the CDR3 is TGTGCCAGCAGCTGGGGACGGCTGTTAGACGAGCAGTACTTC.

This clonotype was counted ten times or more. This chain uses TRBV20-1 with TRBJ2-3; 11 nucleotides match TRBD1. CDR1 DFQATT and CDR2 SNEGSKA come from the germline V gene (reference sequence). This CDR3 is 15 amino acids long. V was clipped by 4 bases and J by 4 bases; unmatched bases: 7. DNA for the CDR3: TGCAGTGCTAAGCCGGGACAGGGGGGTCCAGATACGCAGTATTTT. This encodes CSAKPGQGGPDTQYF.

This clonotype came up many times. The chain links TRBV27 to TRBJ2-2, with a weak D call TRBD2 (5 bases). The CDR3 has 15 amino acids. The germline V gene encodes CDR1 MNHEY and CDR2 SMNVEV (reference sequence). Between the trimmed V and J ends, which lost 2 bases and 5 bases, there was a span of 12 bases. The CDR3 sequence is CASSLVLAKTGELFF. In DNA, the CDR3 is TGTGCCAGCAGTTTAGTCCTAGCTAAGACCGGGGAGCTGTTTTTT.

This clonotype was recorded a few times. An end of the junction does not agree with germline; a read error may underlie this. This chain links TRBV5-1 with TRBJ2-1, with D uncertain. CDR3 length: 14 amino acids. Per the germline V gene, CDR1 is SGHRS and CDR2 is YFSETQ. Here the CDR3 reads CASSLGSSGDEQFF. CDR3 DNA: TGCGCCAGCAGCTTGGGTTCTAGTGGTGATGAGCAGTTCTTT.

This clonotype was counted only a few times. This sequence may be a read error, since a much larger clone differs from it by one base. The chain carries TRBV20-1 and TRBJ1-5; the D is unclear. Looked up from germline, CDR1 is DFQATT and CDR2 is SNEGSKA (reference sequence). The CDR3 covers 16 residues. CDR3 DNA sequence: TGCTGTGCTACCGGGCCGGTTGGGGTACGCAATCAGCCCCAGCATTTT. Its translation is CCATGPVGVRNQPQHF.

In this sample, this clonotype turned up many times. The rearrangement uses TRBV2 and TRBJ2-5; TRBD2 might be the D (5 bases). There are 17 residues in the CDR3. The germline gives CDR1 SNHLY, CDR2 FYNNEI. V lost 4 bases and J lost 1, with 19 bases in between. CDR3 DNA: TGTGCCAGCAGTGCGGTGAGGGAGAGGAGAGGCCAAGAGACCCAGTACTTC. This encodes CASSAVRERRGQETQYF.

The table lists this clonotype with many counts. V gene TRBV4-2 combines with J gene TRBJ2-3; 9 bases align to TRBD2. CDR1 is LGHNA, CDR2 YNFKEQ, per germline. The CDR3 totals 17 residues. V lost 0 bases, J lost 9 bases, and 13 bases stayed unmatched. CDR3 DNA: TGTGCCAGCAGCCAAGATGGAGTAGCGGGAGTTTTTGGCACGCAGTATTTT. This translates into CASSQDGVAGVFGTQYF.

This clonotype was observed at least ten times. The chain uses TRBV6-5 and TRBJ2-1; D assignment may be TRBD1 or TRBD2 (6 bases each). This CDR3 region has 15 residues. CDR1 and CDR2 from the germline V gene are MNHEY and SVGAGI. V was trimmed by 2 bases and J by 6 bases, leaving 14 bases between them. As DNA, the CDR3 is TGTGCCAGCAGTTACGGGGACGGGGGCCCCAATGAGCAGTTCTTC. It encodes CASSYGDGGPNEQFF.

CDR3 sequence (DNA): TGTGCCAGCAGCTTAGCGGGAACCAATGGCTACACCTTC. Translation gives CASSLAGTNGYTF. This chain connects TRBV7-8 to TRBJ1-2; D ambiguous. V gave up 0 bases and J gave up 6 bases, with 8 bases separating them. From germline, CDR1 is SGHVS and CDR2 FQNEAQ. The CDR3 is 13 amino acids.

In its sample, this clonotype was seen many times. In DNA form, the CDR3 reads TGTGCCAGCAGTCCCACCGGACAGGTCGATCAGCCCCAGCATTTT. It translates to CASSPTGQVDQPQHF. The chain combines TRBV12-3 or TRBV12-4 with TRBJ1-5, with 7 bases aligning to TRBD1. This CDR3 has 15 residues. V was clipped by 5 bases and J by 5 bases; unmatched bases: 9.

Ten or more counts support this clonotype. DNA for the CDR3: TGCAGTGCTTCCCGGACAGGGAGGGACCACAATGAGCAGTTCTTC. Amino acid sequence: CSASRTGRDHNEQFF. V and J are TRBV20-1 and TRBJ2-1; tentative D call: TRBD1 (8 bases). V was cut by 5 bases and J by 5 bases, with 19 bases left in between. Germline assignment: CDR1 DFQATT and CDR2 SNEGSKA (reference sequence). This CDR3 region has 15 residues.

Many counts were recorded for this clonotype. J is TRBJ1-5 and V is TRBV20-1; 9 nucleotides align to TRBD1. The V gene end was trimmed by 2 bases and the J gene end by 2 bases; junction bases not matched to a gene: 4. The CDR3 spans 15 residues. Per the germline V gene, CDR1 is DFQATT and CDR2 is SNEGSKA (reference sequence). The CDR3 reads CSARSDRGGNQPQHF. DNA of the CDR3: TGCAGTGCTAGATCTGACAGGGGGGGCAATCAGCCCCAGCATTTT.

This clonotype appeared many times. The chain uses TRBV12-3 or TRBV12-4 and TRBJ1-1; 9 bases match TRBD1. The CDR3 sequence is 14 residues long. With 7 bases clipped from V and 5 bases from J, the junction kept 8 bases outside the gene matches. In DNA form, the CDR3 reads TGTGCCAGCACCGTGGACAGGGGACGGACTGAAGCTTTCTTT. It is translated as CASTVDRGRTEAFF.